This T cell receptor (beta chain) was profiled in a study of regulatory T cells in long-lasting Graves disease. Study overall: Prior antithyroid drug treatment in newly diagnosed Graves' patients lasted under 3 months.

Noted time point: newly diagnosed GD, antithyroid drugs for less than 3 months. Generation of the TCR library employed RNA extracted from PBMCs. General study points: Persistent disease was associated with favored TRBV28 usage and with favored use of TRBJ1-2 and TRBJ2-5.

As concerns this clonotype: Its antigen is unidentified.

Arm-PCR of CDR3 regions and iRepertoire HTBI primers were used to build TCR beta libraries. A single record per CDR3 protein comes from TCRdb applying MiXCR to the multiplex PCR reads. The sample lists about 350,000 distinct CDR3 sequences, roughly 16% occurring once. Germline assignment: CDR1 SGHRS and CDR2 YFSETQ. This CDR3 is 17 amino acids long. The V segment lost 4 bases and the J segment 0 bases; nucleotides outside the gene matches: 8. Another study also made use of these data, one on T cells in Graves' hyperthyroidism and ophthalmopathy. That source adds: A patient was excluded if there was uncontrolled infection, other autoimmune disease, pregnancy or lactation.

The sequence was collected from a woman aged 18-29 years with Graves disease. Sequences were derived from peripheral blood mononuclear cells (PBMCs), sampled at new diagnosis, from a patient treated with antithyroid drugs. The chain joins TRBV5-1 to TRBJ1-3, with 9 positions matching TRBD1. CDR3 protein: CASSRDRASISGNTIYF. CDR3 sequence (DNA): TGCGCCAGCAGCCGGGACAGGGCCTCTATCTCTGGAAACACCATATATTTT.